These 27 T cell receptor beta chains share one sample of origin, sequenced in a study of PD-L1 blockade in urothelial cancer. TCRdb's copy holds only in-frame clones and misses some; the assay was immunoSEQ multiplex PCR. This table has 43,000 or so clones, 80% appearing once. Time point of the sample: pretreatment peripheral blood. Sequencing used PBMCs, obtained around atezolizumab (anti-PD-L1) treatment. The receptor set was obtained from a man aged 55 to 69 with urothelial cancer.

The chain carries TRBV5-4 and TRBJ2-2; 8 bases align to TRBD1. Germline loops: CDR1 SGHNT, CDR2 YYREEE (reference sequence). The CDR3 totals 16 residues. V dropped 4 bases and J dropped 1; count of bases not matched to a gene: 6. CDR3 in amino acids: CASSKQDRVNTGELFF. CDR3 coding DNA: TGTGCCAGCAGCAAGCAGGACAGGGTGAACACCGGGGAGCTGTTTTTT.

This rearrangement joins TRBV6-5 to TRBJ2-7, with TRBD1 identical over 8 bases. The germline V gene encodes CDR1 MNHEY and CDR2 SVGAGI. The CDR3 has 15 residues. With 2 bases clipped from V and 4 bases from J, the junction kept 7 bases outside the gene matches. The CDR3: CASSYARGPTYEQYF. The CDR3 DNA is TGTGCCAGCAGTTACGCCAGGGGGCCAACGTACGAGCAGTACTTC.

This sequence joins TRBV12-5 and TRBJ2-3; D uncertain. Germline V gives CDR1 LGHNT, CDR2 FRNRAP. Trimming stripped 4 bases from V and 5 bases from J, with 13 bases between. This CDR3 has 14 amino acids. The CDR3 region is CASGSPSSGDTQYF. CDR3 sequence (DNA): TGTGCTAGTGGTTCCCCTTCCTCAGGAGATACGCAGTATTTT.

The V and J genes are TRBV6-8 and TRBJ2-7; 9 nucleotides match TRBD2. The CDR3 spans 17 residues. Germline lookup yields CDR1 MNHGY and CDR2 SAAAGT. Trimming removed 8 bases from V and 4 bases from J; junction bases left unmatched: 18. This CDR3 is CASSAIFGLAGIYEQYF. CDR3 nucleotide sequence: TGTGCCAGCTCGGCGATCTTCGGGCTAGCGGGAATTTACGAGCAGTACTTC.

V and J are TRBV27 and TRBJ2-7, with TRBD1 as a possible D gene (5 bases). Trimming took off 2 bases at V and 1 base at J, with 6 bases between the two ends. The CDR3 is 13 amino acids. Germline loops: CDR1 MNHEY, CDR2 SMNVEV (reference sequence). The CDR3 nucleotides read TGTGCCAGCAGTTTAGCAGGGTCCTACGAGCAGTACTTC. Protein product: CASSLAGSYEQYF.

The chain employs TRBV30 and TRBJ2-6; 13 bases line up with TRBD2. Trimming took 2 bases from V and 4 from J; bases not matched to a gene: 8. CDR1 is GTSNPN and CDR2 is SVGIG in the germline V gene (reference sequence). The CDR3 length is 18 residues. The CDR3 loop reads CAWSTGLAGVAGANVLTF. The CDR3 coding sequence is TGTGCCTGGAGTACCGGACTAGCGGGAGTTGCCGGGGCCAACGTCCTGACTTTC.

The chain links TRBV5-1 to TRBJ2-2; 9 nucleotides line up with TRBD1. V dropped 6 bases and J dropped 3; count of bases not matched to a gene: 15. The CDR3 has 18 amino acids. CDR1 is SGHRS, CDR2 YFSETQ, per germline. The CDR3 loop is CASTLGFNRGPDTGELFF. CDR3 DNA sequence: TGCGCCAGCACCCTTGGATTTAACAGGGGGCCGGACACCGGGGAGCTGTTTTTT.

The V gene is TRBV19, the J gene TRBJ1-1, with D hard to call. CDR1 and CDR2 (germline): LNHDA, SQIVND (reference sequence). V was trimmed by 9 bases and J by 3 bases, leaving 14 bases between them. The CDR3 loop spans 13 amino acids. The CDR3 here is CASLREKDTEAFF. The CDR3 DNA reads as TGTGCCAGCCTCCGGGAGAAGGACACTGAAGCTTTCTTT. Based on the CDR3 plus reference TRBV19 and TRBJ1-1, the full variable domain is DGGITQSPKYLFRKEGQNVTLSCEQNLNHDAMYWYRQDPGQGLRLIYYSQIVNDFQKGDIAEGYSVSREKKESFPLTVTSAQKNPTAFYLCASLREKDTEAFFGQGTRLTVV.

V usage is TRBV6-1 and J usage is TRBJ1-2; perhaps TRBD1 as D (6 bases). The CDR3 totals 13 residues. Between the trimmed V and J ends, which lost 6 bases and 2 bases, there was a span of 10 bases. Germline V gene data show CDR1 as MNHNS and CDR2 as SASEGT. CDR3 sequence reads: CASSRDRNYGYTF. The CDR3 region has the DNA TGTGCCAGCAGCAGAGACAGGAACTATGGCTACACCTTC.

The count of this clone is one. The J gene is TRBJ2-1, the V gene TRBV6-5; TRBD1 might be the D (6 bases). Per the germline V gene, CDR1 is MNHEY and CDR2 is SVGAGI. The V end was cut by 0 bases, the J end by 2 bases, with 8 bases between. The CDR3 sequence is 15 residues long. The CDR3 DNA reads as TGTGCCAGCAGTTACTCGACAGGACCCTACAATGAGCAGTTCTTC. Protein sequence: CASSYSTGPYNEQFF.

The chain has TRBV18 and TRBJ1-5, with D maybe TRBD1 (5 bases). Germline V gene data show CDR1 as KGHSH and CDR2 as LQKENI. Trimming stripped 3 bases from V and 7 bases from J, with 13 bases between. The CDR3 loop spans 14 amino acids. DNA of the CDR3: TGTGCCAGCTCACCCAGGGCGGCAAGGCAGCCCCAGCATTTT. Protein product: CASSPRAARQPQHF.

The chain joins TRBV4-2 to TRBJ1-2, with a weak D call TRBD1 (5 bases). CDR3 length equals 14 residues. The ends were cut back, 5 bases at V and 1 base at J, with 11 bases in the middle. Per germline, CDR1 LGHNA and CDR2 YNFKEQ. CDR3 amino acids: CASSWTGDNYGYTF. CDR3 DNA: TGTGCCAGCAGCTGGACGGGGGATAACTATGGCTACACCTTC.

This clone is classed as medium-sized. The chain carries TRBV27 and TRBJ2-7; D possibly corresponds to TRBD2 (6 bases). Per germline, CDR1 MNHEY and CDR2 SMNVEV (reference sequence). V shed 5 bases and J shed 2 bases, with 22 bases lying between them. The CDR3 has 17 residues. This CDR3 is CASSASAPGLGTYEQYF. The DNA for the CDR3 is TGTGCCAGCAGTGCCTCGGCCCCGGGACTCGGAACCTACGAGCAGTACTTC.

To note about this clone: The junction shows a germline mismatch at one end, possibly a read error. V is TRBV7-7 and J is TRBJ2-7, with D perhaps matching TRBD2 (6 bases). The CDR3 loop spans 15 amino acids. Germline values: CDR1 SSHAT, CDR2 FNYEAQ (reference sequence). The CDR3 nucleotides are TGTGCTAGCAGCTTAGCGGTAGGGGTCGAAGGGGAGCAGTACTTC. It yields the protein CASSLAVGVEGEQYF.

The chain carries TRBV4-3 and TRBJ2-1, with no clear D. This CDR3 is 13 amino acids long. Germline CDR1 reads LGHNA; CDR2 reads YSLEER. V was cut by 0 bases and J by 9 bases, with 9 bases left in between. The CDR3 DNA follows: TGCGCCAGCAGCCAAGATCCGGGTTCTGAGCAGTTCTTC. It encodes CASSQDPGSEQFF.

The J gene is TRBJ1-4, the V gene TRBV28, with 7 bases matching TRBD1. The CDR3 extends over 15 amino acids. Trimming removed 6 bases from V and 5 bases from J; junction bases left unmatched: 9. Germline V gene lookup returns CDR1 MDHEN and CDR2 SYDVKM. As DNA, the CDR3 is TGTGCCAGCAGCCCCACCGGGACAGCAAATGAAAAACTGTTTTTT. It is translated as CASSPTGTANEKLFF.

The chain has TRBV7-2 and TRBJ2-5; the match to TRBD2 covers 8 bases. Looked up from germline, CDR1 is SGHTA and CDR2 is FQGNSA. After removal of 10 bases from V and 5 bases from J, the junction contained 9 bases not matched to a gene. CDR3 length: 13 amino acids. CDR3 sequence reads: CATTRTSLETQYF. For the CDR3, the DNA is TGTGCCACGACGAGGACTAGCCTGGAGACCCAGTACTTC.

The V gene is TRBV7-6, the J gene TRBJ2-1; TRBD2 matches at 11 bases. Germline CDR1 is SGHVS and CDR2 is FNYEAQ. V shed 0 bases and J 9 bases; nucleotides not matched to a gene: 4. The CDR3 is 15 amino acids. The CDR3 coding sequence is TGTGCCAGCAGCTTAGCTAGCGGGAGGGCCTCTGAGCAGTTCTTC. Protein sequence: CASSLASGRASEQFF.

There are a few counts of this clone. The V call is TRBV27, the J call TRBJ2-5, with 8 bases that match TRBD2. The V gene's germline CDR1 is MNHEY and CDR2 SMNVEV (reference sequence). V lost 6 bases to trimming and J lost 5 bases; unmatched junction nucleotides: 5. This CDR3 comprises 13 residues. The chain's CDR3 is CASRLSGSETQYF. The CDR3 nucleotides read TGTGCCAGCAGACTGAGCGGGAGTGAGACCCAGTACTTC.

The rearrangement links TRBV11-2 to TRBJ2-2; perhaps TRBD2 as D (5 bases). The germline CDR1 and CDR2 sequences are SGHAT and FQNNGV. Trimming left V 4 bases short and J 7 bases short, with 13 bases between. The CDR3 spans 14 residues. DNA of the CDR3: TGTGCCAGCAGCTCCCGGACTTCGCACGGGGAGCTGTTTTTT. It codes for CASSSRTSHGELFF.

The table lists this clone with a few counts. The chain carries TRBV4-3 and TRBJ2-7; TRBD2 agrees at 8 bases. The CDR3 extends over 17 amino acids. The V gene end was trimmed by 0 bases and the J gene end by 2 bases; junction bases not matched to a gene: 9. Per germline, CDR1 LGHNA and CDR2 YSLEER. CDR3: CASSQDTGRDKPYEQYF. The CDR3 coding sequence is TGCGCCAGCAGCCAAGACACCGGGAGGGACAAACCCTACGAGCAGTACTTC.

The chain uses TRBV20-1 and TRBJ2-1; weak D call: TRBD2 (6 bases). Trimming removed 6 bases at V and 9 bases at J, with 12 bases between. The CDR3 totals 11 residues. Germline V CDR1 and CDR2: DFQATT, SNEGSKA (reference sequence). CDR3 coding DNA: TGCAGTGCAATAGCGGAGCTTGAGCAGTTCTTC. It yields the protein CSAIAELEQFF.

V gene TRBV5-1 combines with J gene TRBJ1-6; TRBD1 might be the D (5 bases). Trimming took off 3 bases at V and 10 bases at J, with 11 bases between the two ends. Germline CDR1 SGHRS, CDR2 YFSETQ. This CDR3 region has 13 residues. The CDR3 is CASSSGPGSPLHF. As DNA, the CDR3 is TGCGCCAGCAGCTCAGGGCCAGGGTCACCCCTCCACTTT.

The chain couples TRBV2 to TRBJ2-1; 11 bases are shared with TRBD2. The CDR3 has 14 residues. With 8 bases clipped from V and 3 bases from J, the junction kept 3 bases outside the gene matches. CDR1 is SNHLY and CDR2 is FYNNEI in the germline V gene. CDR3 region: CASALAGGYNEQFF. Written as DNA, the CDR3 is TGTGCCAGCGCGCTAGCGGGGGGCTACAATGAGCAGTTCTTC.

The V call is TRBV5-1, the J call TRBJ1-1; possibly TRBD1 for D (6 bases). This CDR3 comprises 14 residues. V was cut by 2 bases and J by 1 base, with 9 bases left in between. The germline V gene has CDR1 SGHRS and CDR2 YFSETQ. The CDR3 spells CASSFGQTNTEAFF. CDR3 DNA sequence: TGCGCCAGCAGCTTCGGACAGACGAACACTGAAGCTTTCTTT.

The chain combines TRBV7-2 with TRBJ1-2; TRBD1 matches 9 bases. In germline, CDR1 is SGHTA, CDR2 FQGNSA. The CDR3 has 16 amino acids. V lost 4 bases and J lost 4; bases outside the gene matches: 10. CDR3 sequence (DNA): TGTGCCAGCAGCTCCACTCGGACAGGGGTGGGCTATGGCTACACCTTC. It translates to CASSSTRTGVGYGYTF.

This clone showed up just once. This chain links TRBV6-6 with TRBJ2-1; TRBD1 matches at 8 bases. J gave up 6 bases and V 4 bases, and 5 bases lay outside the gene matches. The CDR3 consists of 14 residues. CDR1 MNHNY and CDR2 SVGAGI come from the germline V gene (reference sequence). CDR3 residues: CASSSGQGSNEQFF. Written as DNA, the CDR3 is TGTGCCAGCAGTTCAGGACAGGGTAGCAATGAGCAGTTCTTC.